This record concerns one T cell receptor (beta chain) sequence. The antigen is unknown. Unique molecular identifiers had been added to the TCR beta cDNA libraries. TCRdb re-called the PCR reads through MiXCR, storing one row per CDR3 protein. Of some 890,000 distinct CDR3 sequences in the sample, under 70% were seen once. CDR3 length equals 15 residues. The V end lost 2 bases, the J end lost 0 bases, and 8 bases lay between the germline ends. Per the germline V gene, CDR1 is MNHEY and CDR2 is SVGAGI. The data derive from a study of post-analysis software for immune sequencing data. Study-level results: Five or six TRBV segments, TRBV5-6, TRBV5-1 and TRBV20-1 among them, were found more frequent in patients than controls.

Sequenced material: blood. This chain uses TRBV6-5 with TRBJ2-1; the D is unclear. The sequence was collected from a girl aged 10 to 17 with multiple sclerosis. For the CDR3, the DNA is TGTGCCAGCAGTTACGGGCGAGACTCCTACAATGAGCAGTTCTTC. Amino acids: CASSYGRDSYNEQFF.